These 12 T cell receptor beta chains were all obtained from the same sample, sequenced in a study of cytomegalovirus exposure and HLA in healthy donors. Clones were sequenced by immunoSEQ multiplex PCR, and TCRdb holds only the in-frame ones, with some missing. In the table there are 200,000 to 300,000 clones, just under 90% of which are singletons. Sequenced: PBMCs. These receptors were taken from a man aged 18-30 years in good health and CMV-seronegative.

The chain employs TRBV27 and TRBJ2-7; TRBD1 might be the D (6 bases). Trimming took off 7 bases at V and 0 bases at J, with 16 bases between the two ends. This CDR3 is 15 amino acids long. Germline CDR1 is MNHEY and CDR2 is SMNVEV (reference sequence). The CDR3 protein is CASTPGAGSSYEQYF. The DNA of the CDR3 is TGTGCCAGCACCCCAGGGGCAGGGAGCTCCTACGAGCAGTACTTC.

The CDR3 nucleotides read TGTGCCAGCAGTGAGGGGAGGGGGAGGTACTTC. Protein product: CASSEGRGRYF. J is TRBJ2-7 and V is TRBV6-1; D might be TRBD2 (7 bases). V was cut by 3 bases and J by 12 bases, with 12 bases left in between. This CDR3 region has 11 residues. The germline V gene encodes CDR1 MNHNS and CDR2 SASEGT.

This sequence joins TRBV27 and TRBJ1-2; tentatively, D is TRBD1 (5 bases). Trimming cost V 5 bases and J 8 bases, with 15 bases left between them. The CDR3 runs 13 residues. Per germline, CDR1 MNHEY and CDR2 SMNVEV (reference sequence). The CDR3 sequence is CASSHQGESGYTF. In DNA, the CDR3 is TGTGCCAGCAGTCATCAGGGCGAGTCAGGCTACACCTTC.

V is TRBV5-1 and J is TRBJ1-4; 11 positions agree with TRBD1. With 3 bases clipped from V and 7 bases from J, the junction kept 2 bases outside the gene matches. The CDR3 spans 14 residues. Looked up from germline, CDR1 is SGHRS and CDR2 is YFSETQ. The CDR3: CASSSGTGGEKLFF. CDR3 sequence (DNA): TGCGCCAGCAGCTCCGGGACAGGGGGTGAAAAACTGTTTTTT.

This chain uses TRBV4-1 with TRBJ1-6, with a tentative D call TRBD1 (6 bases). The CDR3 is 14 amino acids. The V gene's germline CDR1 is MGHRA and CDR2 YSYEKL. Trimming left V 1 base short and J 11 bases short, with 12 bases between. The CDR3 sequence: CASSQGRGGPPLHF. The CDR3, as DNA: TGCGCCAGCAGCCAAGGCAGGGGAGGGCCACCCCTCCACTTT.

CDR3 sequence (DNA): TGTGCCATCAGGGTAGCGGGGGGAGATACGCAGTATTTT. Protein product: CAIRVAGGDTQYF. The chain carries TRBV10-3 and TRBJ2-3, with 10 bases that match TRBD2. This CDR3 region has 13 residues. Unmatched junction bases numbered 2, after V lost 6 bases and J lost 5 bases. The germline V gene has CDR1 ENHRY and CDR2 SYGVKD.

The chain is built from TRBV1 and TRBJ2-7; the listed D gene, TRBD2, was not tested against the DNA. TRBV1 is a pseudogene. This CDR3 is 13 amino acids long. CDR3 coding DNA: TGCACCAGCAGCCAAGACGGGAACTACGAGCAGTACTTC. Encoded protein: CTSSQDGNYEQYF.

The V call is TRBV5-4, the J call TRBJ1-2, with 8 bases that match TRBD1. J was trimmed by 7 bases and V by 2 bases; bases with no gene match: 7. CDR3 length: 14 amino acids. Germline lookup yields CDR1 SGHNT and CDR2 YYREEE (reference sequence). For the CDR3, the DNA is TGTGCCAGCAGCTTTGGACAGGGTGGCTCTGGCTACACCTTC. It is translated as CASSFGQGGSGYTF.

The V and J genes are TRBV6-5 and TRBJ2-7; D is possibly TRBD2 (6 bases). Germline V lookup: CDR1 MNHEY, CDR2 SVGAGI. The CDR3 is made up of 14 amino acids. V was pared by 6 bases and J by 0 bases, with 12 bases between. CDR3 in DNA: TGTGCCAGCAGACCCGGGACTTACTCCTACGAGCAGTACTTC. This gives the protein CASRPGTYSYEQYF.

The chain combines TRBV29-1 with TRBJ2-1, with 15 bases fitting TRBD2. Germline V CDR1 and CDR2: SQVTM, ANQGSEA. Losses at the gene ends were 6 bases for V and 7 bases for J; bases not matched to a gene: 16. The CDR3 loop spans 18 amino acids. CDR3: CSVLQGGLGTSGRNEQFF. The CDR3 region has the DNA TGCAGCGTCCTTCAGGGGGGTTTAGGGACTAGCGGGAGGAATGAGCAGTTCTTC.

This rearrangement joins TRBV6-5 to TRBJ2-3; 12 bases map to TRBD2. Germline CDR1 and CDR2: MNHEY and SVGAGI. The V segment lost 3 bases and the J segment 4 bases; nucleotides outside the gene matches: 2. The CDR3 runs to 15 residues. Here the CDR3 DNA reads TGTGCCAGCAGTTATGCTAGCGGGGGGGCAGATACGCAGTATTTT. It yields the protein CASSYASGGADTQYF.

The gene calls are TRBV4-3 and TRBJ2-5; a possible D gene is TRBD2 (5 bases). Trimming cost V 0 bases and J 3 bases, with 8 bases left between them. The CDR3 length is 14 residues. CDR1 and CDR2 from the germline V gene are LGHNA and YSLEER. In DNA, the CDR3 is TGCGCCAGCAGCCAAGAATACGGGGAAGAGACCCAGTACTTC. Protein product: CASSQEYGEETQYF.